A single sample is the source of the 20 T cell receptor beta chains below, sequenced in a study of blood T cell repertoires in COVID-19. Method: immunoSEQ multiplex PCR; TCRdb's copy keeps in-frame clones and lacks some. The table shows 110,000 to 150,000 clones, with roughly 78% occurring only once. The source material was PBMCs or T cells enriched from blood (not recorded which). Source of these receptors: a woman aged 50 to 65 who had recovered from COVID-19.

J is TRBJ1-1 and V is TRBV12-3 or TRBV12-4, with 8 bases identical to TRBD1. The CDR3 is made up of 11 amino acids. Losses at the gene ends were 3 bases for V and 12 bases for J; bases not matched to a gene: 3. The CDR3 region is CASSLDRVPFF. CDR3 coding DNA: TGTGCCAGCAGTTTGGACAGGGTTCCTTTCTTT.

This chain links TRBV7-9 with TRBJ1-1; the match to TRBD1 covers 7 bases. Trimming at V came to 3 bases and at J to 10 bases, leaving 2 bases not matched to a gene. Per the germline V gene, CDR1 is SEHNR and CDR2 is FQNEAQ (reference sequence). CDR3 size: 11 residues. For the CDR3, the DNA is TGTGCCAGCAGCTTGACAGGGATAGCTTTCTTT. Translating it yields CASSLTGIAFF.

V and J are TRBV10-3 and TRBJ2-7, with unresolved D. Germline CDR1 and CDR2: ENHRY and SYGVKD. This CDR3 has 13 amino acids. V was pared by 6 bases and J by 0 bases, with 9 bases between. The CDR3 protein is CAISPTSSYEQYF. CDR3 nucleotide sequence: TGTGCCATCAGCCCGACAAGCTCCTACGAGCAGTACTTC.

With respect to this clone: One end of the junction is discordant with germline, which a read error may explain. This chain uses TRBV25-1 with TRBJ1-5; D gene uncertain. This CDR3 spans 18 amino acids. Looked up from germline, CDR1 is MGHDK and CDR2 is SYGVNS. CDR3 DNA: TGTGCCAGCAGTGAATATTTTCACCGGGATCGAAGCAGTCAGCCCCAGCATTTT. Its translation: CASSEYFHRDRSSQPQHF.

V gene TRBV27 combines with J gene TRBJ2-3; 7 bases agree with TRBD1. V lost 5 bases, J lost 0 bases, and 8 bases stayed unmatched. This CDR3 region has 16 residues. CDR1 and CDR2 (germline): MNHEY, SMNVEV (reference sequence). CDR3: CASSPRTGPSTDTQYF. CDR3 nucleotides: TGTGCCAGCAGTCCCCGGACAGGCCCTAGCACAGATACGCAGTATTTT.

The V gene is TRBV28, the J gene TRBJ2-4, with 8 bases fitting TRBD2. The V gene's germline CDR1 is MDHEN and CDR2 SYDVKM. V shed 2 bases, J shed 7 bases, and the junction held 7 bases outside the gene matches. The CDR3 covers 15 residues. The CDR3 loop reads CASSLGRGRRNIQYF. CDR3 in DNA: TGTGCCAGCAGTTTAGGCCGCGGGAGGCGGAACATTCAGTACTTC.

This chain joins TRBV18 and TRBJ2-2; D ambiguous. V lost 3 bases to trimming and J lost 1 base, with 15 bases between them. This CDR3 comprises 17 residues. Germline V gene sequence: CDR1 KGHSH, CDR2 LQKENI. The CDR3 sequence is CASSPPRYRENTGELFF. CDR3 nucleotide sequence: TGTGCCAGCTCACCCCCTCGGTACAGAGAGAACACCGGGGAGCTGTTTTTT.

The chain couples TRBV5-4 to TRBJ2-2; TRBD2 is a possible D gene (7 bases). V lost 5 bases, J lost 6 bases, and 17 bases lay in between. CDR1 and CDR2 (germline): SGHNT, YYREEE (reference sequence). The CDR3 spans 15 residues. The CDR3 loop is CASSRGGGAPGELFF. In DNA form, the CDR3 reads TGTGCCAGCAGTAGGGGCGGGGGCGCACCCGGGGAGCTGTTTTTT.

CDR3 bases: TGTGCCAGCAGCTTCAGGACAGGGGTCAACTACGAGCAGTACTTC. It specifies CASSFRTGVNYEQYF. The V and J genes are TRBV5-4 and TRBJ2-7; the match to TRBD1 covers 9 bases. The length of the CDR3 is 15 residues. Germline CDR1 reads SGHNT; CDR2 reads YYREEE (reference sequence). Germline trimming cut 2 bases from V and 3 bases from J; bases unmatched to any gene: 6.

The gene calls are TRBV2 and TRBJ1-5; no firm D call. V dropped 4 bases and J dropped 2 bases, with 18 bases sitting between them. Germline lookup yields CDR1 SNHLY and CDR2 FYNNEI. The CDR3 length is 17 residues. This CDR3 is CASSATYSLAGNQPQHF. The CDR3 DNA reads as TGTGCCAGCAGTGCGACATACTCCCTAGCGGGCAATCAGCCCCAGCATTTT. Based on the CDR3 plus reference TRBV2 and TRBJ1-5, the full variable domain is EPEVTQTPSHQVTQMGQEVILRCVPISNHLYFYWYRQILGQKVEFLVSFYNNEISEKSEIFDDQFSVERPDGSNFTLKIRSTKLEDSAMYFCASSATYSLAGNQPQHFGDGTRLSIL.

This chain joins TRBV28 and TRBJ1-4; D gene unclear. The CDR3 consists of 12 residues. Germline values: CDR1 MDHEN, CDR2 SYDVKM. V shed 2 bases and J shed 10 bases, with 8 bases lying between them. DNA for the CDR3: TGTGCCAGCAGTTTAGAGGTCGGAAAACTGTTTTTT. Its protein product is CASSLEVGKLFF. The variable domain in full, completed from reference TRBV28 and TRBJ1-4, reads DVKVTQSSRYLVKRTGEKVFLECVQDMDHENMFWYRQDPGLGLRLIYFSYDVKMKEKGDIPEGYSVSREKKERFSLILESASTNQTSMYLCASSLEVGKLFFGSGTQLSVL.

The rearrangement joins TRBV4-1 to TRBJ1-3; D not resolved. With 1 base removed from V and 4 bases from J, the gap between germline ends came to 11 bases. Germline V CDR1 and CDR2: MGHRA, YSYEKL. The CDR3 is made up of 15 amino acids. The DNA of the CDR3 is TGCGCCAGCAGCCAAGGCGGGCTTGGGGGAAACACCATATATTTT. Amino acid sequence: CASSQGGLGGNTIYF.

This chain connects TRBV11-2 to TRBJ1-1; TRBD1 agrees at 8 bases. The trim removed 3 bases at V and 0 bases at J, leaving 3 bases unmatched. The CDR3 runs to 15 residues. CDR1 and CDR2 from the germline V gene are SGHAT and FQNNGV. CDR3 amino acids: CASSLWTGMNTEAFF. As DNA, the CDR3 is TGTGCCAGCAGCTTGTGGACAGGGATGAACACTGAAGCTTTCTTT.

This chain links TRBV7-8 with TRBJ1-2; 9 bases line up with TRBD1. Germline assignment: CDR1 SGHVS and CDR2 FQNEAQ. V was pared by 1 base and J by 6 bases, with 3 bases of the junction left unmatched. The CDR3 totals 14 residues. Written as DNA, the CDR3 is TGTGCCAGCAGCTTAGTTTGGACAGGGGATGGCTACACCTTC. Translated: CASSLVWTGDGYTF.

V gene TRBV6-4 combines with J gene TRBJ1-1, with D tentatively TRBD1 (6 bases). V gave up 6 bases and J gave up 1 base, with 9 bases separating them. This CDR3 spans 13 amino acids. The germline gives CDR1 MRHNA, CDR2 SNTAGT. CDR3 sequence (DNA): TGTGCCAGCAGAGAACAGGGGAACACTGAAGCTTTCTTT. It translates to CASREQGNTEAFF.

The sample holds a few counts of this clone. CDR3 in amino acids: CASSRQQGLDYGYTF. The CDR3 DNA reads TGTGCCAGCAGCCGTCAACAGGGGTTGGACTATGGCTACACCTTC. This rearrangement joins TRBV5-5 to TRBJ1-2, with 7 positions matching TRBD1. Germline V lookup: CDR1 SGHKS, CDR2 YYEKEE (reference sequence). This CDR3 has 15 amino acids. Trimming at V came to 4 bases and at J to 3 bases, leaving 9 bases not matched to a gene.

This clone was counted many times. The rearrangement uses TRBV14 and TRBJ1-1; tentatively, D is TRBD1 (6 bases). Germline V gene data show CDR1 as SGHDN and CDR2 as FVKESK. Trimming cost V 0 bases and J 0 bases, with 8 bases left between them. There are 15 residues in the CDR3. The CDR3 nucleotides read TGTGCCAGCAGCCAAGATCAGGGGCTGAACACTGAAGCTTTCTTT. It translates to CASSQDQGLNTEAFF.

The V call is TRBV19, the J call TRBJ2-5, with 9 nucleotides matching TRBD1. The CDR3 is 15 residues long. Germline-derived CDR1 and CDR2 are LNHDA and SQIVND (reference sequence). V dropped 5 bases and J dropped 3; count of bases not matched to a gene: 7. The CDR3 sequence: CASSPRDRVKETQYF. The CDR3 nucleotides read TGTGCCAGTAGTCCCCGGGACAGGGTAAAAGAGACCCAGTACTTC.

This chain uses TRBV6-5 with TRBJ2-7, with TRBD2 matching over 8 bases. The CDR3 extends over 16 amino acids. Germline V gene lookup returns CDR1 MNHEY and CDR2 SVGAGI. After removal of 0 bases from V and 7 bases from J, the junction contained 11 bases not matched to a gene. Written as DNA, the CDR3 is TGTGCCAGCAGTTACTCAGGCGAAAGCGGGGGTCGTGAGCAGTACGTC. Translation: CASSYSGESGGREQYV.

The chain employs TRBV5-1 and TRBJ1-5; 7 bases line up with TRBD1. This CDR3 has 15 residues. Germline trimming cut 2 bases from V and 4 bases from J; bases unmatched to any gene: 6. The germline V gene has CDR1 SGHRS and CDR2 YFSETQ. CDR3 protein: CASSLQGFENQPQHF. The DNA of the CDR3 is TGCGCCAGCAGCTTACAGGGGTTTGAAAATCAGCCCCAGCATTTT.